This T cell receptor (beta chain) was sequenced in a study of identical twins. TCRdb re-analysed the 5' RACE reads in MiXCR, keeping a single row per CDR3 protein. The sample yields some 1,700,000 distinct CDR3 sequences, about 30% seen once. Study results and limitations: Reduced insertions were recorded for abundant cord blood beta clonotypes, with no such pattern in memory repertoires. Partly confounded zero-insertion analyses could result from invariant MAIT and iNKT cells. Cross-sectional statistics, not tracking of the same donors, supported the conclusions.

Remarks on this clonotype: Its antigen is not known.

The J segment lost 0 bases and the V segment lost 6 bases, leaving 3 bases of the junction unmatched. The germline V gene has CDR1 SQVTM and CDR2 ANQGSEA. The CDR3 spans 15 residues. The TCR originated in a newborn girl in good health. This chain joins TRBV29-1 and TRBJ2-6; 9 bases map to TRBD1. Sample: cord blood. Here the CDR3 DNA reads TGCAGCGTCGGGACAGGGACCTCTGGGGCCAACGTCCTGACTTTC. Its protein product is CSVGTGTSGANVLTF.